This T cell receptor beta chain was profiled in a study of identical twins. The CDR3 runs to 11 residues. Trimming removed 6 bases at V and 8 bases at J, with 10 bases between. Germline-derived CDR1 and CDR2 are DFQATT and SNEGSKA (reference sequence). Using its own MiXCR run on the 5' RACE reads, TCRdb lists one record per CDR3 protein. This sample carries under 400,000 distinct CDR3 sequences, roughly 9% of them seen once, and the ten largest clones take under 10%. The sequenced sample consisted of naive T cells sorted from blood. The rearrangement joins TRBV20-1 to TRBJ2-2, with D unresolved. The source is a woman in her forties or fifties in good health. The CDR3 DNA sequence: TGCAGTGCCAAGGGCCCAGGGGAGCTGTTTTTT. Protein: CSAKGPGELFF.